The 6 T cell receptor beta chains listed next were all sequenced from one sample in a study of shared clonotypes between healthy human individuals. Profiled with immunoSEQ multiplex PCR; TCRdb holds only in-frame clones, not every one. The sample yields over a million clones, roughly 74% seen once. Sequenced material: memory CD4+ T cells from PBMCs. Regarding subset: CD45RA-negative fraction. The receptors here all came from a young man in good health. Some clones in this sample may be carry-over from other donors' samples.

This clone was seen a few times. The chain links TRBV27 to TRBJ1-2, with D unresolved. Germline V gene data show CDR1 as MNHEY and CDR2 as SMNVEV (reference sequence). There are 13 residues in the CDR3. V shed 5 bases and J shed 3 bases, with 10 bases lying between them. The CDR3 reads CASSPKRDYGYTF. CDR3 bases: TGTGCCAGCAGTCCGAAGAGGGACTATGGCTACACCTTC.

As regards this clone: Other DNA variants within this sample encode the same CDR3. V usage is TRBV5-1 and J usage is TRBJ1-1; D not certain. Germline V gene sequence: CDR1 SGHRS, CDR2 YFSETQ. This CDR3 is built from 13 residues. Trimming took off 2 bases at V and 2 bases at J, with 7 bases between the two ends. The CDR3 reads CASSFSGNTEAFF. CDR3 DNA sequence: TGCGCCAGCAGCTTTTCAGGTAACACTGAAGCTTTCTTT.

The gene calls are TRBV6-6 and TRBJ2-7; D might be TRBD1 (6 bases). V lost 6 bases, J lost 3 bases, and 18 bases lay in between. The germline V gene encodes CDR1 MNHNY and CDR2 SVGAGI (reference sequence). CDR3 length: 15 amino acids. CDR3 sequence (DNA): TGTGCCAGCAGACCGAACCGGGACACCATCTACGAGCAGTACTTC. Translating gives CASRPNRDTIYEQYF.

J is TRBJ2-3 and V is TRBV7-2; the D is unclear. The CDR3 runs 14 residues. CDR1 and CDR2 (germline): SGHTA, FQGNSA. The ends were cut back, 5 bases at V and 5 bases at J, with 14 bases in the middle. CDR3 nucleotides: TGTGCCAGCAGCCTCAATGGTTATGGAGATACGCAGTATTTT. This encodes CASSLNGYGDTQYF.

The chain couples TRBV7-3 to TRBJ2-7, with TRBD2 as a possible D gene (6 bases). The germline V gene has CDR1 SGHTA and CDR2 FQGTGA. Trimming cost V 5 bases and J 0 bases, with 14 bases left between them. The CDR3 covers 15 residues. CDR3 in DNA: TGTGCCAGCAGCGGCCAACCGGGACTCTCCTACGAGCAGTACTTC. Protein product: CASSGQPGLSYEQYF.

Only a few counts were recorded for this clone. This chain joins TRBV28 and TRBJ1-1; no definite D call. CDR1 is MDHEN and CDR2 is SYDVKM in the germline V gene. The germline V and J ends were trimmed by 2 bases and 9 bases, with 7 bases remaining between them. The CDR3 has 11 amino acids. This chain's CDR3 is CASSLNDQAFF. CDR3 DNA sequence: TGTGCCAGCAGTTTAAATGATCAAGCTTTCTTT.